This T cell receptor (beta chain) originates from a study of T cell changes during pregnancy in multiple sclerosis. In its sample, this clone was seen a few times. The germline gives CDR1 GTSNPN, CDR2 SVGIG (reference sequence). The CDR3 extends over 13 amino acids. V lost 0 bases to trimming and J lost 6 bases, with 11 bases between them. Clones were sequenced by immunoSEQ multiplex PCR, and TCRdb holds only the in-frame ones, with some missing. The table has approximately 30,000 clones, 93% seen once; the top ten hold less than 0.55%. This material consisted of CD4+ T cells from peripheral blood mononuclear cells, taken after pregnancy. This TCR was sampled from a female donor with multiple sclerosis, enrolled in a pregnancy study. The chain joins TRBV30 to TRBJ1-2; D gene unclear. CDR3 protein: CAWSVRGVHGYTF. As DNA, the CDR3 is TGTGCCTGGAGTGTAAGAGGCGTCCATGGCTACACCTTC.